In its sample, the clone carrying this T cell receptor beta chain was seen once. The data are from a study of cytomegalovirus exposure and HLA in healthy donors. The CDR3 has 16 residues. Germline trimming cut 2 bases from V and 4 bases from J; bases unmatched to any gene: 8. Germline lookup yields CDR1 MNHNS and CDR2 SASEGT. Amplification used 60 Vbeta primers and 13 Jbeta primers. Clones were read by immunoSEQ multiplex PCR, and TCRdb kept only the in-frame ones, dropping some. This sample has about 170,000 clones; roughly 79% occur once, and the top ten carry around 0.97%. J is TRBJ2-1 and V is TRBV6-1, with 7 nucleotides matching TRBD1. This clonotype originated in a woman aged 50 to 60 in good health and CMV-seropositive. Sequencing was performed on PBMCs. CDR3 sequence: CASSEMSGQIYNEQFF. CDR3 bases: TGTGCCAGCAGTGAAATGTCGGGACAGATATACAATGAGCAGTTCTTC.